These T cell receptor beta chains were read from a single sample in a study of shared clonotypes between healthy human individuals. TCRdb's table, derived via immunoSEQ multiplex PCR, lists solely in-frame clones and lacks some. The sample records some 1,600,000 clones, about 98% being singletons. Sequencing was carried out using naive CD4+ T cells sorted from blood. Source of these receptors: a man aged 25-45 years in good health. Each CDR3 is given with its conserved first and last residue. Fields, in order: J gene, clone size, D gene, V gene, CDR3 DNA, CDR3 protein. D genes are given only for firm matches. Rows may omit the clone size; those that give it use once, few, many or a size class.

>TRBJ2-2|-|TRBD2|TRBV7-3
TGTGCCAGCAGCCCTACCCGGGAGGGGGTAAACACCGGGGAGCTGTTTTTT
CASSPTREGVNTGELFF
>TRBJ2-5|once|TRBD2|TRBV5-1
TGCGCCAGCAGCTTGGGGGGACTAGCGGGAGACCAAGAGACCCAGTACTTC
CASSLGGLAGDQETQYF
>TRBJ2-7|-|TRBD1|TRBV5-1
TGCGCCAGTTCTCAACAGGGGCTTAACGAGCAGTACTTC
CASSQQGLNEQYF
>TRBJ1-4|-|-|TRBV28
TGTGCCAGCAGCCTAGGGGGGACGATAGAAAAACTGTTTTTT
CASSLGGTIEKLFF
>TRBJ2-7|-|-|TRBV2
TGTGCCAGCAGCCTAACGACTAGATCATTCGACGAGCAGTACTTC
CASSLTTRSFDEQYF
>TRBJ2-1|-|TRBD1|TRBV5-1
TGCGCCAGCAGCAAGACAGGGGACAATGAGCAGTTCTTC
CASSKTGDNEQFF
>TRBJ1-5|-|-|TRBV30
TGTGCCTGGAGCGGAACCTATCAAGGGAGGTCTCAGCCCCAGCATTTT
CAWSGTYQGRSQPQHF
>TRBJ2-1|-|-|TRBV5-1
TGCGCCAGCAGCTTGCCAGGAAAGTACAATGAGCAGTTCTTC
CASSLPGKYNEQFF
>TRBJ2-7|-|-|TRBV7-9
TGTGCCAGCAGCTCCGCCGTTTACGAGCAGTACTTC
CASSSAVYEQYF
>TRBJ2-5|-|-|TRBV5-1
TGCGCCAGCAGCTTCGGGGCCCCCGGCGGCGAGACCCAGTACTTC
CASSFGAPGGETQYF
>TRBJ2-1|-|-|TRBV6-6
TGTGCCAGCAGTTACGGAGATGAGCAGTTCTTC
CASSYGDEQFF
>TRBJ2-7|-|-|TRBV10-1
TGCGCCAGCAGTTCAGGACAGCGTCCCTACGAGCAGTACTTC
CASSSGQRPYEQYF
>TRBJ2-2|-|TRBD1|TRBV5-1
TGCGCCAGCAGCGGACAGGCGGGCGGGGAGCTGTTTTTT
CASSGQAGGELFF
>TRBJ2-3|-|-|TRBV9
TGTGCCAGCAGCGTCCATCCGATCGGAACAGATACGCAGTATTTT
CASSVHPIGTDTQYF
>TRBJ2-3|once|TRBD1|TRBV10-1
TGCGCCAGCAGTGAGTCGTTTGGCCAGGGGGTGACAGATACGCAGTATTTT
CASSESFGQGVTDTQYF
>TRBJ1-5|-|-|TRBV9
TGTGCCAGCAGCGTAGAGGGGTCCAATCAGCCCCAGCATTTT
CASSVEGSNQPQHF